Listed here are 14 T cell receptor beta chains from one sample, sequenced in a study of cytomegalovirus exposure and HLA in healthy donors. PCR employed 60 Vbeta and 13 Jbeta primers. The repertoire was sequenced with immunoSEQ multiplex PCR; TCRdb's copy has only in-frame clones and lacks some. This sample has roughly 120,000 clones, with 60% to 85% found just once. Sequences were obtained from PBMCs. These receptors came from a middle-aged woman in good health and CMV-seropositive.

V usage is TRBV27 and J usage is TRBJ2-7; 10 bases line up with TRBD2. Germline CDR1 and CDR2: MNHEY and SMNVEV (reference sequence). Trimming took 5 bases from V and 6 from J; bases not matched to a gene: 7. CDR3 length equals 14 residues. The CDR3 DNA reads TGTGCCAGCAGTCAGACTAGCGGGCCTCGCGAGCAGTACTTC. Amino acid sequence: CASSQTSGPREQYF.

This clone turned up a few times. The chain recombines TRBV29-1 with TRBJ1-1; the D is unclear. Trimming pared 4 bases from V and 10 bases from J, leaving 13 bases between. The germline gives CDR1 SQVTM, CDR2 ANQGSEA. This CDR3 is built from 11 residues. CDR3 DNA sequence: TGCAGCGTTGGAGGGTTAGGAGTAGCTTTCTTT. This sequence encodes CSVGGLGVAFF.

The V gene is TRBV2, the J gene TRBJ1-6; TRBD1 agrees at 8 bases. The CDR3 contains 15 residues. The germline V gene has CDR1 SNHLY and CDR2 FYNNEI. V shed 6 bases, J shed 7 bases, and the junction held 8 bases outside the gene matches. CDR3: CASRPSTGDNSPLHF. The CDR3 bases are TGTGCCAGCAGGCCCTCGACAGGGGACAATTCACCCCTCCACTTT.

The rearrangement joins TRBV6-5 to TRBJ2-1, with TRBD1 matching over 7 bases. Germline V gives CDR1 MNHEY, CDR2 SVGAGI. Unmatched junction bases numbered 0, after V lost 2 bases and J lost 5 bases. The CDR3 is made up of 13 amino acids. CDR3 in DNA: TGTGCCAGCAGTTACAGGGGGCACAATGAGCAGTTCTTC. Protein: CASSYRGHNEQFF.

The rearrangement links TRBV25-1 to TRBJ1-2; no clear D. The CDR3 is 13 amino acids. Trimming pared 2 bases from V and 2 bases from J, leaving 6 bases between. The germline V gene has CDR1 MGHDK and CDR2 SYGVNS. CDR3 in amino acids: CASSEGENYGYTF. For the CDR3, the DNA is TGTGCCAGCAGTGAAGGGGAGAACTATGGCTACACCTTC.

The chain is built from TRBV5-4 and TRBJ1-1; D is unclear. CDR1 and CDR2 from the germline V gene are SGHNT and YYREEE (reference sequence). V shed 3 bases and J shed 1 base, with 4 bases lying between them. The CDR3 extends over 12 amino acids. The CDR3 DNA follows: TGTGCCAGCAGCTCCGGGAACACTGAAGCTTTCTTT. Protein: CASSSGNTEAFF.

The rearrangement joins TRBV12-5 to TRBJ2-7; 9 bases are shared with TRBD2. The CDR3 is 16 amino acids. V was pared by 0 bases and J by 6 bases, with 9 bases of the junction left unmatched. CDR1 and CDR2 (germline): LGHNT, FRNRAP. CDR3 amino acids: CASGLVDPAGGPEQYF. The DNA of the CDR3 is TGTGCTAGTGGTTTGGTAGATCCGGCGGGGGGGCCCGAGCAGTACTTC. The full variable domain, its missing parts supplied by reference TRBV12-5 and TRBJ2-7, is DARVTQTPRHKVTEMGQEVTMRCQPILGHNTVFWYRQTMMQGLELLAYFRNRAPLDDSGMPKDRFSAEMPDATLATLKIQPSEPRDSAVYFCASGLVDPAGGPEQYFGPGTRLTVT.

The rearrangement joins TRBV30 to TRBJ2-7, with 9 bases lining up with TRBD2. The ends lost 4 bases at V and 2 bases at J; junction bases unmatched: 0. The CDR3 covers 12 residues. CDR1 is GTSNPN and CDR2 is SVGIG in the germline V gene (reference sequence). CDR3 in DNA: TGTGCCTGGACTAGCGGGACCTACGAGCAGTACTTC. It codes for CAWTSGTYEQYF.

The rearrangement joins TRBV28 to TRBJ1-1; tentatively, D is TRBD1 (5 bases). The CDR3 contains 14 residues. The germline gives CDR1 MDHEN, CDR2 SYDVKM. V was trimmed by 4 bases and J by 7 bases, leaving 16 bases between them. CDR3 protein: CASSSATGRGEAFF. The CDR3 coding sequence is TGTGCCAGCAGTTCCGCGACCGGGAGGGGTGAAGCTTTCTTT.

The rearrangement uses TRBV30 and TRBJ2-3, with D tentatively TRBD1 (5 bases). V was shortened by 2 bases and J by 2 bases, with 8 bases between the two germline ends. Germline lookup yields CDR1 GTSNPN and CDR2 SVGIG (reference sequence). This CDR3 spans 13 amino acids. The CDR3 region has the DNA TGTGCCTGGAGTCTAGGGGACACAGATACGCAGTATTTT. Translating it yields CAWSLGDTDTQYF.

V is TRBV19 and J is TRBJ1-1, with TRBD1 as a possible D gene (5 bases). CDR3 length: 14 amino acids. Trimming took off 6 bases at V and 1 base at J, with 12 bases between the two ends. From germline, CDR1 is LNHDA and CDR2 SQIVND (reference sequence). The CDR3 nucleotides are TGTGCCAGTAGAGACCAGGGAGGGAACACTGAAGCTTTCTTT. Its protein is CASRDQGGNTEAFF.

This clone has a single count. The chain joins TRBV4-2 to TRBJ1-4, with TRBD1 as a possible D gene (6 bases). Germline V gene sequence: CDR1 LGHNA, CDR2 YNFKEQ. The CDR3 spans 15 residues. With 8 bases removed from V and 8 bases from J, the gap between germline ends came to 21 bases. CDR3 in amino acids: CASGPSGGAEEKLFF. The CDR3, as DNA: TGTGCCAGCGGACCCTCGGGGGGCGCGGAGGAAAAACTGTTTTTT.

CDR3 protein: CASSGSGTGTYEQYF. The CDR3 DNA reads as TGTGCCAGTAGTGGGTCCGGGACAGGGACCTACGAGCAGTACTTC. This sequence joins TRBV19 and TRBJ2-7, with 9 bases identical to TRBD1. V was clipped by 5 bases and J by 2 bases; unmatched bases: 7. Germline lookup yields CDR1 LNHDA and CDR2 SQIVND (reference sequence). This CDR3 is built from 15 residues.

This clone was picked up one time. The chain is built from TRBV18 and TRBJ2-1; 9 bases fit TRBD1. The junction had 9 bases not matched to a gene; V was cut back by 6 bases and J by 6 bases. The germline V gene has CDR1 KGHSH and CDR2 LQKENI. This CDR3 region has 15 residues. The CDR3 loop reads CASSPGQGISNEQFF. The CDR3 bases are TGTGCCAGCTCCCCAGGACAGGGGATCTCCAATGAGCAGTTCTTC.